The 16 T cell receptor beta chains listed next were all sequenced from one sample in a study of blood T cell repertoires in COVID-19. Sequencing used immunoSEQ multiplex PCR; TCRdb keeps in-frame clones, though not all of them. The top ten hold 14% of the sample, which has 85,000 to 120,000 clones, about 80% seen once. Sequencing was performed on peripheral blood. These TCRs come from a woman aged 55-70 years with acute or convalescent COVID-19.

This rearrangement joins TRBV5-1 to TRBJ1-4, with D perhaps matching TRBD1 (5 bases). V shed 1 base and J shed 7 bases, with 11 bases lying between them. This CDR3 has 14 amino acids. Germline-derived CDR1 and CDR2 are SGHRS and YFSETQ. CDR3 residues: CASSLSQGSEKLFF. CDR3 bases: TGCGCCAGCAGCTTGTCTCAGGGAAGTGAAAAACTGTTTTTT. The variable domain in full, with the rest retrieved from reference TRBV5-1 and TRBJ1-4, is KAGVTQTPRYLIKTRGQQVTLSCSPISGHRSVSWYQQTPGQGLQFLFEYFSETQRNKGNFPGRFSGRQFSNSRSEMNVSTLELGDSALYLCASSLSQGSEKLFFGSGTQLSVL.

The chain is built from TRBV5-1 and TRBJ2-7; 9 nucleotides line up with TRBD1. V lost 4 bases to trimming and J lost 2 bases; unmatched junction nucleotides: 4. This CDR3 region has 14 residues. Germline V CDR1 and CDR2: SGHRS, YFSETQ. The DNA for the CDR3 is TGCGCCAGCAGCACGGGACAGGGCCCCTACGAGCAGTACTTC. Amino acid sequence: CASSTGQGPYEQYF.

This chain connects TRBV6-5 to TRBJ1-1; maybe TRBD1 (6 bases). Germline CDR1 reads MNHEY; CDR2 reads SVGAGI. CDR3 length: 15 amino acids. Trimming left V 7 bases short and J 5 bases short, with 20 bases between. For the CDR3, the DNA is TGTGCCAGCACCTCTCGGACAGCTCTTGGAACTGAAGCTTTCTTT. Amino acids: CASTSRTALGTEAFF.

The chain carries TRBV23-1 and TRBJ1-1, with 7 bases fitting TRBD1. TRBV23-1 is labeled an ORF, and its function is uncertain. The CDR3 is 14 amino acids. V dropped 4 bases and J dropped 5; count of bases not matched to a gene: 7. The CDR3 DNA follows: TGCGCCAGCAGTCCACAGGGGCGGTGGACTGAAGCTTTCTTT. Protein product: CASSPQGRWTEAFF.

V usage is TRBV6-5 and J usage is TRBJ1-1, with 12 nucleotides matching TRBD1. Trimming at V came to 6 bases and at J to 1 base, leaving 3 bases not matched to a gene. The CDR3 runs 15 residues. Per germline, CDR1 MNHEY and CDR2 SVGAGI. CDR3 nucleotide sequence: TGTGCCAGCAGCTGGGACAGGGGGCAGAACACTGAAGCTTTCTTT. Translation: CASSWDRGQNTEAFF.

This chain uses TRBV28 with TRBJ2-7; 7 bases agree with TRBD1. J was trimmed by 5 bases and V by 4 bases; bases with no gene match: 11. The germline V gene encodes CDR1 MDHEN and CDR2 SYDVKM. The CDR3 runs 15 residues. The CDR3 DNA follows: TGTGCCAGCAGTTCGCCGGAGACAGGGATTCACGAGCAGTACTTC. This sequence encodes CASSSPETGIHEQYF.

Notes on this clone: Other DNA variants within this sample encode the same CDR3. The chain links TRBV5-1 to TRBJ2-7; D perhaps matches TRBD2 (5 bases). CDR1 and CDR2 (germline): SGHRS, YFSETQ. The CDR3 spans 14 residues. V was clipped by 0 bases and J by 2 bases, with 9 bases between them. CDR3 bases: TGCGCCAGCAGCTTGGTATCGGGAACCTACGAGCAGTACTTC. Translated: CASSLVSGTYEQYF.

The CDR3, as DNA: TGTGCCAGCAGTGAGGGAGGGACTAGTACAGATACGCAGTATTTT. Translated: CASSEGGTSTDTQYF. The J gene is TRBJ2-3, the V gene TRBV6-1; 8 bases are a match to TRBD2. CDR1 and CDR2 (germline): MNHNS, SASEGT. The CDR3 runs 15 residues. With V trimmed by 3 bases and J by 3 bases, 5 bases remained unmatched.

V usage is TRBV19 and J usage is TRBJ1-4; a weak D match, TRBD1 (6 bases). V was trimmed by 3 bases and J by 5 bases, leaving 13 bases between them. The CDR3 spans 15 residues. CDR1 LNHDA and CDR2 SQIVND come from the germline V gene (reference sequence). CDR3 bases: TGTGCCAGTAGTATGGCTGGCAGGGGAAATGAAAAACTGTTTTTT. Translated, it gives CASSMAGRGNEKLFF.

This clone was seen just once. DNA for the CDR3: TGTGCCAGCACCGGAGGGGGGGGACATAGCAATCAGCCCCAGCATTTT. It encodes CASTGGGGHSNQPQHF. The V gene is TRBV2, the J gene TRBJ1-5; D may be TRBD1 (6 bases). The V end was cut by 7 bases, the J end by 0 bases, with 16 bases between. CDR3 length equals 16 residues. Germline V gene lookup returns CDR1 SNHLY and CDR2 FYNNEI.

The CDR3 here is CASGLGQTGSYEQYF. CDR3 nucleotide sequence: TGTGCTAGTGGTTTGGGGCAGACAGGGTCCTACGAGCAGTACTTC. The V gene is TRBV12-5, the J gene TRBJ2-7; 7 bases are a match to TRBD1. Looked up from germline, CDR1 is LGHNT and CDR2 is FRNRAP. The V and J ends lost 1 base and 1 base, in that order; junction bases with no gene match: 4. This CDR3 contains 15 residues.

The rearrangement uses TRBV29-1 and TRBJ2-7; weak D call: TRBD1 (6 bases). This CDR3 contains 12 residues. V was trimmed by 5 bases and J by 7 bases, leaving 15 bases between them. Germline V gene lookup returns CDR1 SQVTM and CDR2 ANQGSEA. The CDR3 DNA reads TGCAGCGTTACAGGGCCCTCTGAGGAGCAGTACTTC. This encodes CSVTGPSEEQYF.

The V and J genes are TRBV2 and TRBJ2-6; TRBD2 matches at 7 bases. The CDR3 is 18 residues long. Germline-derived CDR1 and CDR2 are SNHLY and FYNNEI. J gave up 0 bases and V 4 bases, and 9 bases lay outside the gene matches. CDR3: CASSVGTGGISGANVLTF. The CDR3 DNA follows: TGTGCCAGCAGTGTAGGGACCGGGGGGATCTCTGGGGCCAACGTCCTGACTTTC.

This clone was observed a handful of times. The CDR3 is CASSEERTDTGELFF. Written as DNA, the CDR3 is TGTGCCAGCAGTGAAGAGCGGACAGACACCGGGGAGCTGTTTTTT. The chain recombines TRBV2 with TRBJ2-2; maybe TRBD1 (6 bases). V was trimmed by 1 base and J by 3 bases, leaving 9 bases between them. Germline V lookup: CDR1 SNHLY, CDR2 FYNNEI. The CDR3 is 15 amino acids. Variable domain in full (rest from reference TRBV2 and TRBJ2-2): EPEVTQTPSHQVTQMGQEVILRCVPISNHLYFYWYRQILGQKVEFLVSFYNNEISEKSEIFDDQFSVERPDGSNFTLKIRSTKLEDSAMYFCASSEERTDTGELFFGEGSRLTVL.

The chain has TRBV5-1 and TRBJ1-2; D perhaps matches TRBD1 (5 bases). The CDR3 consists of 15 residues. Trimming took 4 bases from V and 0 from J, leaving 13 bases between them. Germline values: CDR1 SGHRS, CDR2 YFSETQ. The CDR3 spells CASSLLAGSNYGYTF. The CDR3 DNA is TGCGCCAGCAGCCTCCTCGCAGGGTCTAACTATGGCTACACCTTC. The variable domain in full, completed from reference TRBV5-1 and TRBJ1-2, reads KAGVTQTPRYLIKTRGQQVTLSCSPISGHRSVSWYQQTPGQGLQFLFEYFSETQRNKGNFPGRFSGRQFSNSRSEMNVSTLELGDSALYLCASSLLAGSNYGYTFGSGTRLTVV.

The gene calls are TRBV5-6 and TRBJ1-2; D gene unclear. This CDR3 has 11 amino acids. Looked up from germline, CDR1 is SGHDT and CDR2 is YYEEEE. Trimming shortened V by 2 bases and J by 5 bases, and 4 bases separated the two germline ends. CDR3 in DNA: TGTGCCAGCAGCTTCGGGTATGGCTACACCTTC. Amino acids: CASSFGYGYTF.